This T cell receptor (beta chain) derives from a study of human T cells and chemical hapten exposure. Turning to the study itself: Mainly, slight library volume differences in the pool made TCR yields vary.

With respect to this clonotype: Antigen unknown.

CDR3 length: 13 amino acids. With 2 bases removed from V and 7 bases from J, the gap between germline ends came to 9 bases. Library preparation tagged each individual cDNA molecule with a unique molecular identifier. The authors' processing: A per-sample median of around 100,000 TCRs was observed, with a range of roughly 20,000 to 750,000. TCRdb passed the 5' RACE reads through MiXCR, listing each CDR3 protein once. TCRdb's processing, not the study's, gives the V and J calls here. Here the sample spans more than 60,000 distinct CDR3 sequences, roughly 15% being singletons. Overall study findings and caveats: DPC sensitization produced no change in TCRs with frequency above 1 in 1000.

It was from unfractionated whole blood that total RNA was extracted. The chain recombines TRBV12-3 or TRBV12-4 with TRBJ2-1, with D perhaps TRBD1 or TRBD2 (5 bases each). The TCR originated in a female donor in good health. CDR3 in DNA: TGTGCCAGCAGTTTATGGGGGTCTAATGAGCAGTTCTTC. It specifies CASSLWGSNEQFF.